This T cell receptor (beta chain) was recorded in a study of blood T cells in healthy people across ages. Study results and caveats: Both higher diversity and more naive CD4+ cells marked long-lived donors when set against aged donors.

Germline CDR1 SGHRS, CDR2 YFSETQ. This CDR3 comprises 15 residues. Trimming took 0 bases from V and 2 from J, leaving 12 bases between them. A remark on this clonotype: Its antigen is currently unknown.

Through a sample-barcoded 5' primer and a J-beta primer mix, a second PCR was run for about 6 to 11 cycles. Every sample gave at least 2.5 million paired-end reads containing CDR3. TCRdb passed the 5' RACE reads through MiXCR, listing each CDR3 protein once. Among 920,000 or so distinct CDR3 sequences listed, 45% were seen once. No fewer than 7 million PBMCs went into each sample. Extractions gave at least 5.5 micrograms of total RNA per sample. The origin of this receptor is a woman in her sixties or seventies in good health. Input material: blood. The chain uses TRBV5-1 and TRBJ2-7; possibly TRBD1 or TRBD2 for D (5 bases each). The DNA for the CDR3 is TGCGCCAGCAGCTTGGTTTATGGGGGAACCTACGAGCAGTACTTC. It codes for CASSLVYGGTYEQYF.